A single sample is the source of the 11 T cell receptor beta chains below, sequenced in a study of sequential checkpoint blockade in melanoma. Treatment of the sample: randomized to nivolumab then ipilimumab (arm A) or the reverse (arm B). Only in-frame clones appear in the TCRdb table, and some are missing; sequencing was by immunoSEQ multiplex PCR. The sample lists more than 25,000 clones; 85% to 90% were seen once. The specimen was CD8+ T cells sorted from blood (inferred from file names), collected from a patient given nivolumab and ipilimumab in sequence. The source is a human donor with melanoma.

The chain employs TRBV5-8 and TRBJ2-7; D gene ambiguous. The CDR3 totals 15 residues. Per germline, CDR1 SGHTS and CDR2 YDEGEE. V lost 1 base, J lost 4 bases, and 15 bases lay in between. Written as DNA, the CDR3 is TGTGCCAGCAGCTTGTTACTACGCGCCGGGTACGAGCAGTACGTC. Protein sequence: CASSLLLRAGYEQYV.

The rearrangement joins TRBV19 to TRBJ2-6; unclear D gene. Per the germline V gene, CDR1 is LNHDA and CDR2 is SQIVND (reference sequence). There are 18 residues in the CDR3. V was shortened by 4 bases and J by 2 bases, with 18 bases between the two germline ends. The CDR3 region has the DNA TGTGCCAGTAGTACCTCCCCTCCGTTAGTAGCTGGGGCCAACGTCCTGACTTTC. Translation: CASSTSPPLVAGANVLTF.

The rearrangement links TRBV7-9 to TRBJ2-5; unclear D gene. The end of the DNA is better explained by TRBJ2-7, so the J call may be wrong. The CDR3 extends over 13 amino acids. Germline CDR1 is SEHNR and CDR2 is FQNEAQ (reference sequence). DNA of the CDR3: TGTGCCAGCAGCCCCAGGCTCACCTACGAGCAGTACTTC. As protein: CASSPRLTYEQYF.

The CDR3 nucleotides are TGTGCCAGCAGCTCGCCGGGACAGGGAAACACCGGGGAGCTGTTTTTT. Residues: CASSSPGQGNTGELFF. V usage is TRBV7-9 and J usage is TRBJ2-2, with 9 bases identical to TRBD1. Germline V lookup: CDR1 SEHNR, CDR2 FQNEAQ (reference sequence). The CDR3 extends over 16 amino acids. V was clipped by 4 bases and J by 2 bases; unmatched bases: 5.

This chain connects TRBV11-2 to TRBJ2-1; TRBD1 aligns across 8 bases. V was pared by 6 bases and J by 12 bases, with 7 bases of the junction left unmatched. The CDR3 runs to 12 residues. The germline V gene encodes CDR1 SGHAT and CDR2 FQNNGV. The CDR3 coding sequence is TGTGCCAGCAGTTTCCCTGGGACAGGGCAGTTCTTC. Translating it yields CASSFPGTGQFF.

The chain combines TRBV6-1 with TRBJ2-1, with 8 bases matching TRBD1. This CDR3 is built from 20 residues. CDR1 is MNHNS, CDR2 SASEGT, per germline. V lost 2 bases and J lost 2; bases outside the gene matches: 17. The CDR3, as DNA: TGTGCCAGCAGTGAATTTCCGGCAGGGGGCTTAGCGGAGGCCTACAATGAGCAGTTCTTC. Its protein product is CASSEFPAGGLAEAYNEQFF.

In DNA, the CDR3 is TGTGCCAGCAGCTTAGGCAGGGGGCTCTATGGCTACACCTTC. Translated: CASSLGRGLYGYTF. V and J are TRBV5-6 and TRBJ1-2, with 8 bases matching TRBD1. Germline assignment: CDR1 SGHDT and CDR2 YYEEEE. After removal of 2 bases from V and 4 bases from J, the junction contained 4 bases not matched to a gene. The CDR3 length is 14 residues. Looking up the rest from reference TRBV5-6 and TRBJ1-2 gives the full variable domain: DAGVTQSPTHLIKTRGQQVTLRCSPKSGHDTVSWYQQALGQGPQFIFQYYEEEERQRGNFPDRFSGHQFPNYSSELNVNALLLGDSALYLCASSLGRGLYGYTFGSGTRLTVV.

The rearrangement uses TRBV28 and TRBJ2-1; D may be TRBD1 (5 bases). This CDR3 is 13 amino acids long. Between the trimmed V and J ends, which lost 3 bases and 7 bases, there was a span of 10 bases. Germline CDR1 and CDR2: MDHEN and SYDVKM. In DNA form, the CDR3 reads TGTGCCAGCAGTTTCAGGGCAATGAATGAGCAGTTCTTC. Its translation: CASSFRAMNEQFF.

CDR3 protein: CASSSGGPQFF. The CDR3 bases are TGTGCCAGCAGCTCAGGGGGTCCGCAGTTCTTC. V gene TRBV7-2 combines with J gene TRBJ2-1; 7 positions match TRBD1. The CDR3 sequence is 11 residues long. V shed 4 bases, J shed 12 bases, and the junction held 3 bases outside the gene matches. Germline V CDR1 and CDR2: SGHTA, FQGNSA.

The V gene is TRBV19, the J gene TRBJ1-2; D is uncertain. The CDR3 totals 12 residues. The V gene's germline CDR1 is LNHDA and CDR2 SQIVND (reference sequence). Trimming removed 4 bases from V and 5 bases from J, with 8 bases in between. CDR3 DNA: TGTGCCAGTAGTAACGCCGGGTATGGCTACACCTTC. It is translated as CASSNAGYGYTF.

The chain uses TRBV6-5 and TRBJ2-5; 8 nucleotides agree with TRBD2. Germline V lookup: CDR1 MNHEY, CDR2 SVGAGI. The junction had 5 bases not matched to a gene; V was cut back by 11 bases and J by 3 bases. CDR3 length equals 12 residues. CDR3 sequence (DNA): TGTGCCGGAAATAGCGGGAAAGAGACCCAGTACTTC. Residues: CAGNSGKETQYF.